This is a list of T cell receptor beta chains from one sample in a study of post-analysis software for immune sequencing data. TCRdb reprocessed the PCR reads with MiXCR, giving one entry per CDR3 protein. Of 750,000 to 900,000 distinct CDR3 sequences in the sample, 46% are singletons; the top ten hold approximately 5%. The sequenced material came from blood. All receptors come from a girl under 18 with multiple sclerosis. CDR3s include the opening cysteine and the closing phenylalanine or tryptophan. A D gene is named only where the DNA matches it firmly. Part of the rows lack a size; the others show once, few, many or a class for expanded clones.

TRBV28,TRBJ2-1,.,TRBD1,TGTGCCAGCAGTTTGTCCGGGACAGGGAGGACAAATGAGCAGTTCTTC,CASSLSGTGRTNEQFF
TRBV2,TRBJ2-5,.,.,TGTGCCAGCACTAACAGTGTAGAGACCCAGTACTTC,CASTNSVETQYF
TRBV20-1,TRBJ2-1,many,TRBD2,TGCAGTGCTACGCTAGCGGGAGGGTACAATGAGCAGTTCTTC,CSATLAGGYNEQFF
TRBV5-6,TRBJ2-3,.,TRBD1,TGTGCCAGCAGCCGGACAGGGGAGTTTGCAGATACGCAGTATTTT,CASSRTGEFADTQYF
TRBV2,TRBJ2-1,.,TRBD1,TGTGCCAGCAGTGGTGGACAGGGGGACCTCCGGGAGCAGTTCTTC,CASSGGQGDLREQFF
TRBV7-2,TRBJ1-6,once,.,TGTGCCAGCAGCTTCGGGGACCGCCGGAATTCACCCCTCCACTTT,CASSFGDRRNSPLHF
TRBV20-1,TRBJ2-7,.,.,TGCAGTGCTAGAGATAACCGTTTCCTCGAGCAGTACTTC,CSARDNRFLEQYF
TRBV3-1,TRBJ1-2,few,.,TGTGCCAGCAGCCAAGAGTCCGACAGGCGCTACACCTTC,CASSQESDRRYTF
TRBV12-3/TRBV12-4,TRBJ2-1,.,.,TGTGCCAGCAGGGACCGGGACGGGGGCAATGAGCAGTTCTTC,CASRDRDGGNEQFF
TRBV20-1,TRBJ2-3,.,TRBD1,TGCAGTGCTAGGAAACATACAGGGGGCGCGGGTCACGGCACAGATACGCAGTATTTT,CSARKHTGGAGHGTDTQYF
TRBV28,TRBJ1-6,.,TRBD1,TGTGCCAGCAGTTGGGGGGGACAGGGCGGCTCCTATAATTCACCCCTCCACTTT,CASSWGGQGGSYNSPLHF
TRBV6-5,TRBJ1-2,.,.,TGTGCCAGCAGTTCCGCGGGCAGGATTGGAATTAAGTATGGCTACACCTTC,CASSSAGRIGIKYGYTF
TRBV19,TRBJ1-1,.,.,TGTGCCAGTAGTATGGGGTTCGGGAACACTGAAGCTTTCTTT,CASSMGFGNTEAFF
TRBV5-1,TRBJ2-3,.,.,TGCGCCAGCAGCTTGGCCGGTTGGCAGACCACAGATACGCAGTATTTT,CASSLAGWQTTDTQYF
TRBV7-9,TRBJ2-1,.,TRBD2,TGTGCCAGCAGCTACACTAGCGGGATTGGGGGAGAGCAGTTCTTC,CASSYTSGIGGEQFF
TRBV20-1,TRBJ1-1,.,.,TGCAGTGCCCCACACATGAACACTGAAGCTTTCTTT,CSAPHMNTEAFF
TRBV7-2,TRBJ2-7,.,TRBD2,TGTGCCAGCAGCTCTAGCGGGGGGACCTACGAGCAGTACTTC,CASSSSGGTYEQYF
TRBV6-1,TRBJ2-5,.,TRBD1,TGTGCCAGCCTTTGGACAGGGACTTTAGAGACCCAGTACTTC,CASLWTGTLETQYF
TRBV9,TRBJ2-1,.,TRBD2,TGTGCCAGCAGCGTATCGGGGGGGGTCCCAGGCAATGAGCAGTTCTTC,CASSVSGGVPGNEQFF
TRBV7-9,TRBJ2-5,many,TRBD2,TGTGCCAGCAGCTTAGTCGGACTAGCGGGAGAGACCCAGTACTTC,CASSLVGLAGETQYF
TRBV6-1,TRBJ1-4,.,.,TGTGCCAGCACCCTGGGGTCCAGCAATGAAAAACTGTTTTTT,CASTLGSSNEKLFF
TRBV4-1,TRBJ2-5,.,TRBD2,TGCGCCAGCAGCCAAGATTGGCTAGCGGCTGAGACCCAGTACTTC,CASSQDWLAAETQYF
TRBV28,TRBJ2-7,.,.,TGTGCCAGCAGTGCGGGGGCCAAGGGCGAGCAGTACTTC,CASSAGAKGEQYF
TRBV3-1,TRBJ1-2,once,.,TGTGCCAGCAGCCCGACTCGGACTGTTAGCTATGGCTACACCTTC,CASSPTRTVSYGYTF
TRBV18,TRBJ1-2,.,TRBD1,TGTGCCAGCTCACCCGTCGGGACAGGGGGTGATGGCTACACCTTC,CASSPVGTGGDGYTF
TRBV20-1,TRBJ2-1,.,.,TGCGGAGGGGACTTTCCCGGCAATGAGCAGTTCTTC,CGGDFPGNEQFF
TRBV29-1,TRBJ2-5,.,TRBD2,TGCAGCGTTGTTCCTAGCGGGCAAGAGACCCAGTACTTC,CSVVPSGQETQYF
TRBV6-4,TRBJ2-1,.,TRBD2,TGTGCCCCGTGGGAGGGTAATGAGCAGTTCTTC,CAPWEGNEQFF
TRBV7-3,TRBJ2-1,.,TRBD2,TGTGCCAGCAGCTCCACTAGCGGGAGGTCTAACAATGAGCAGTTCTTC,CASSSTSGRSNNEQFF
TRBV6-1,TRBJ2-4,.,.,TGTGCCAGCAGTCAACCGGGACGAACAGGGAACCAGTACTTC,CASSQPGRTGNQYF
TRBV6-5,TRBJ2-1,.,.,TGTGCCAGCAGTTGGACTGGCGGGATAAATGAGCAGTTCTTC,CASSWTGGINEQFF
TRBV12-3/TRBV12-4,TRBJ2-5,.,.,TGTGCCAGCAGTTTCCTCGGGTCAGAGGAGACCCAGTACTTC,CASSFLGSEETQYF
TRBV7-2,TRBJ1-1,.,.,TGTGCCAGCAGCTTAGGGCAGGGAAGGGTTCGAGCTTTCTTT,CASSLGQGRVRAFF
TRBV13,TRBJ2-7,few,.,TGTGCCAGCAGCTTAGGCCAGCGGACAGACTACGAGCAGTACTTC,CASSLGQRTDYEQYF
TRBV11-2,TRBJ2-1,once,TRBD2,TGTGCCAGCAGCTTAGTGGCGGGAGAGGTGGAGCAGTTCTTC,CASSLVAGEVEQFF
TRBV24-1,TRBJ2-3,once,.,TGTGCCACCAGTCGGACAGAGGAGAACACAGATACGCAGTATTTT,CATSRTEENTDTQYF
TRBV20-1,TRBJ2-1,.,TRBD1,TGCAGTGCTAGGGTCTCTCGGGGACAGGGGAACGGCAATGAGCAGTTCTTC,CSARVSRGQGNGNEQFF
TRBV2,TRBJ2-3,.,TRBD1,TGTGCCAGCAGTGGGGGGGACAGGCGCACAGATACGCAGTATTTT,CASSGGDRRTDTQYF
TRBV9,TRBJ1-5,.,.,TGTGCCAGCAGCGTAAATGTGCCGACGCAGACTAGGAGCAATCAGCCCCAGCATTTT,CASSVNVPTQTRSNQPQHF